A single T cell receptor beta chain is shown here with its context. The antigen remains unidentified. Each sample had around 99,000 TCR templates assayed. Only in-frame clones appear in the TCRdb table, and some are missing; sequencing was by immunoSEQ multiplex PCR. Of under 100,000 clones listed, around 94% are singletons. This specimen belongs to a study of siplizumab effects on memory and regulatory T cells. Broader study findings: Mappable alloreactive CD4+ clones were on average 68.8% Treg-derived with siplizumab, approximately 30% in controls. Sequences below about 10^-5 frequency were poorly captured, and few alloreactive clones mapped to unstimulated subsets. Some alloreactive sequences were traceable to unstimulated CD4+ memory cells, and siplizumab significantly reduced them.

The CDR3 sequence is 15 residues long. Germline lookup yields CDR1 MNHEY and CDR2 SVGAGI. The origin of this receptor is a human donor in good health. The V and J genes are TRBV6-5 and TRBJ2-5; maybe TRBD2 (5 bases). The DNA end is more similar to TRBJ2-7, so the J call may be wrong. The sequencing sample was made of non-Treg CD4+ T cells sorted from blood. CDR3 protein: CASKVGEFGTYEQYF. The DNA of the CDR3 is TGTGCCAGCAAGGTCGGGGAGTTTGGGACCTACGAGCAGTACTTC.